There are many counts of the clone carrying this T cell receptor (beta chain). The sample originates from a study of T-cell reconstitution after alpha-beta-depleted transplantation in children. Unique molecular identifiers were used to barcode this TCRbeta library. TCRdb fed the PCR reads into MiXCR, producing one record per CDR3 protein. The sample carries some 240,000 distinct CDR3 sequences, 9.7% recorded once. The V end was cut by 1 base, the J end by 4 bases, with 14 bases between. The V gene's germline CDR1 is SGHVS and CDR2 FNYEAQ. The CDR3 length is 15 residues. This chain links TRBV7-6 with TRBJ2-7; TRBD2 might be the D (6 bases). Sequenced material: PBMCs from the stem cell graft donor, taken from the stem cell graft. This TCR came from a human donor who donated a stem cell graft to a child with SCID. CDR3: CASSLGGDGPYEQYF. CDR3 DNA sequence: TGTGCCAGCAGCTTAGGGGGGGACGGACCATACGAGCAGTACTTC.